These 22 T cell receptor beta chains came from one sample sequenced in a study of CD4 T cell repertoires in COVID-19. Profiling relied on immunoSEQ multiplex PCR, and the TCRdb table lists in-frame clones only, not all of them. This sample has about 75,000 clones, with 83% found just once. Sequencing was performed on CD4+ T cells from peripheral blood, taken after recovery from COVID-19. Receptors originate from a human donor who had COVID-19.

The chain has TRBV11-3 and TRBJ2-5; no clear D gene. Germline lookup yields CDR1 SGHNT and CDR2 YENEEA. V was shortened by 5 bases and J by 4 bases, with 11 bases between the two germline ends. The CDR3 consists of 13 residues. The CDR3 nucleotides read TGTGCCAGCAGCCCCTCTAAGTCAGAGACCCAGTACTTC. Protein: CASSPSKSETQYF.

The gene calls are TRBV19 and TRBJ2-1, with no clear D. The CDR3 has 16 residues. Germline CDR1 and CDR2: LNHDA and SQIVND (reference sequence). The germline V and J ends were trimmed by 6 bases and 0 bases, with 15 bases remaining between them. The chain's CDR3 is CASRDPLSSSYNEQFF. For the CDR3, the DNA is TGTGCCAGTAGGGACCCCCTTTCGAGCTCCTACAATGAGCAGTTCTTC. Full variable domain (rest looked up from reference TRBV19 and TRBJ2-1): DGGITQSPKYLFRKEGQNVTLSCEQNLNHDAMYWYRQDPGQGLRLIYYSQIVNDFQKGDIAEGYSVSREKKESFPLTVTSAQKNPTAFYLCASRDPLSSSYNEQFFGPGTRLTVL.

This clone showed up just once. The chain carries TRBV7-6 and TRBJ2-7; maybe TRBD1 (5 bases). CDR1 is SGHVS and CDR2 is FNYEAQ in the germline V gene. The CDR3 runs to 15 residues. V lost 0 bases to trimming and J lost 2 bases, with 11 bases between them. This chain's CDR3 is CASSLAPAGTYEQYF. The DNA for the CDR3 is TGTGCCAGCAGCTTAGCGCCGGCAGGGACCTACGAGCAGTACTTC. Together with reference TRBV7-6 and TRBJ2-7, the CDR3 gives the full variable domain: GAGVSQSPRYKVTKRGQDVALRCDPISGHVSLYWYRQALGQGPEFLTYFNYEAQQDKSGLPNDRFSAERPEGSISTLTIQRTEQRDSAMYRCASSLAPAGTYEQYFGPGTRLTVT.

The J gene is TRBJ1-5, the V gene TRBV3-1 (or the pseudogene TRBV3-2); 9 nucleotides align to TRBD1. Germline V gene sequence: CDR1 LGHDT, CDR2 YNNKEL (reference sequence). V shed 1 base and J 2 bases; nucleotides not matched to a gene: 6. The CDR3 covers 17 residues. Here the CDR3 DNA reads TGTGCCAGCAGCCAAGCCGGGACAGGGAGGGGCAATCAGCCCCAGCATTTT. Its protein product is CASSQAGTGRGNQPQHF.

The CDR3 loop is CASSFGQTTETQYF. DNA for the CDR3: TGCGCCAGCAGCTTTGGTCAGACAACAGAGACCCAGTACTTC. The V gene is TRBV5-1, the J gene TRBJ2-5, with D unclear. Between the trimmed V and J ends, which lost 2 bases and 4 bases, there was a span of 12 bases. There are 14 residues in the CDR3. CDR1 and CDR2 from the germline V gene are SGHRS and YFSETQ.

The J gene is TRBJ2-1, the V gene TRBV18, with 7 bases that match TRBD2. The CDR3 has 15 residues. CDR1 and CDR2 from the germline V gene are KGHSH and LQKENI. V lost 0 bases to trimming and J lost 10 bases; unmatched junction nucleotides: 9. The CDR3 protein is CASSPPNGRSGEQFF. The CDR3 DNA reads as TGTGCCAGCTCACCACCGAACGGGAGGTCCGGGGAGCAGTTCTTC.

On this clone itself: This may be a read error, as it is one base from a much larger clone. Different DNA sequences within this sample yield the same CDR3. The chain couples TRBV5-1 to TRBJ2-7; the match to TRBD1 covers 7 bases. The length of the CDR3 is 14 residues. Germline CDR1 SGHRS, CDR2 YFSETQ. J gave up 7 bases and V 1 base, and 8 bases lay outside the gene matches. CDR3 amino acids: CASSLWDSEGEQYF. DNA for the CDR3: TGCGCCAGCAGCTTGTGGGACAGTGAGGGTGAGCAGTACTTC. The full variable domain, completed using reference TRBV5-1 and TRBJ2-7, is KAGVTQTPRYLIKTRGQQVTLSCSPISGHRSVSWYQQTPGQGLQFLFEYFSETQRNKGNFPGRFSGRQFSNSRSEMNVSTLELGDSALYLCASSLWDSEGEQYFGPGTRLTVT.

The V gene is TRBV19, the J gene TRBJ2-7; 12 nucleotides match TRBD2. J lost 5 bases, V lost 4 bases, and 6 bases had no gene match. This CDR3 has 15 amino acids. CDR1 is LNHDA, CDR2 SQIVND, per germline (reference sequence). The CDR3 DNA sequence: TGTGCCAGTAGTACCTCGACTAGCGGGAGTGACGAGCAGTACTTC. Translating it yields CASSTSTSGSDEQYF.

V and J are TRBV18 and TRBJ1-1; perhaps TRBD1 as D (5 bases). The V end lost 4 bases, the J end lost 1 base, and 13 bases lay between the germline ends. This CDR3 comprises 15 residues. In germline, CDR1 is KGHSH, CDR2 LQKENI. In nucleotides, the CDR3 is TGTGCCAGCTCACGGACAACCCAGTCGAACACTGAAGCTTTCTTT. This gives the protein CASSRTTQSNTEAFF.

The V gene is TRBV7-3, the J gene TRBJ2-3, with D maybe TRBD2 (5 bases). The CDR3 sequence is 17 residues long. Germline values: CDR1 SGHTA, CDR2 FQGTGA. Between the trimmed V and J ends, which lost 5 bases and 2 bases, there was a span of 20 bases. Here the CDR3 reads CASSPSFLAPYTDTQYF. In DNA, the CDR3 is TGTGCCAGCAGCCCCTCCTTTCTAGCCCCCTACACAGATACGCAGTATTTT.

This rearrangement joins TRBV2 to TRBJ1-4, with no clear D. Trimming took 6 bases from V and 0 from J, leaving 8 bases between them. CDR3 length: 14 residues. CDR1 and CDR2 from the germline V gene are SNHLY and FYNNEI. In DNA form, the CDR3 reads TGTGCCAGCAGGGAGATAACAACTAATGAAAAACTGTTTTTT. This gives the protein CASREITTNEKLFF. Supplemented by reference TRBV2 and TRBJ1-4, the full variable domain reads EPEVTQTPSHQVTQMGQEVILRCVPISNHLYFYWYRQILGQKVEFLVSFYNNEISEKSEIFDDQFSVERPDGSNFTLKIRSTKLEDSAMYFCASREITTNEKLFFGSGTQLSVL.

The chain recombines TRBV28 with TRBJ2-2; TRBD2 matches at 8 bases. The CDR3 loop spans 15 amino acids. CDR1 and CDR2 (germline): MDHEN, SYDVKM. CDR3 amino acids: CAIKVGTRDTGELFF. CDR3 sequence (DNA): TGTGCTATCAAGGTCGGGACTAGGGACACCGGGGAGCTGTTTTTT.

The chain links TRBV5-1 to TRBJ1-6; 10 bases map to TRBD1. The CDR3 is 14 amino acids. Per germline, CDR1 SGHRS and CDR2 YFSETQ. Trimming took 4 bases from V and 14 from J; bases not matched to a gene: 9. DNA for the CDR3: TGCGCCAGCAGCCCGGGACAGGGGTTGTCCACCCTCCACTTT. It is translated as CASSPGQGLSTLHF.

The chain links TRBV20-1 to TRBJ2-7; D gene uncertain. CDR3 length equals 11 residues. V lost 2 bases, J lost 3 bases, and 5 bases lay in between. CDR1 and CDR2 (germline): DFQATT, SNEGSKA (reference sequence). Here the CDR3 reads CSARHLYEQYF. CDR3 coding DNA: TGCAGTGCTAGACACCTCTACGAGCAGTACTTC.

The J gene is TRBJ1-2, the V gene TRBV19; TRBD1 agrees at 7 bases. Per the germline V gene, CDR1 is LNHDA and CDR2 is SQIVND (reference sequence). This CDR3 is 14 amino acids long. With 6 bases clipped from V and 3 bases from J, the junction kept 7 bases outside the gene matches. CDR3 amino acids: CASSIRQGYYGYTF. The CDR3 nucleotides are TGTGCCAGTAGCATAAGACAGGGTTACTATGGCTACACCTTC.

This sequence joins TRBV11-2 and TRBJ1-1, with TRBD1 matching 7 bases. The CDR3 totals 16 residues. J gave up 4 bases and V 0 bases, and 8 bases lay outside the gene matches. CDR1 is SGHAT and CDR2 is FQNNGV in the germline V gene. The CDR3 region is CASSLEGQVRITEAFF. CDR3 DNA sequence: TGTGCCAGCAGCTTAGAAGGACAGGTACGAATCACTGAAGCTTTCTTT.

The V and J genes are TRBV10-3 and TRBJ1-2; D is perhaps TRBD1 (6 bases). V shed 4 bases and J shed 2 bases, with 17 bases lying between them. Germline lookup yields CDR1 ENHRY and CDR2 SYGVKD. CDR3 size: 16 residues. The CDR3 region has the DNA TGTGCCATCAGTGCGGCGAGTAATACAGGGAACTATGGCTACACCTTC. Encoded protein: CAISAASNTGNYGYTF.

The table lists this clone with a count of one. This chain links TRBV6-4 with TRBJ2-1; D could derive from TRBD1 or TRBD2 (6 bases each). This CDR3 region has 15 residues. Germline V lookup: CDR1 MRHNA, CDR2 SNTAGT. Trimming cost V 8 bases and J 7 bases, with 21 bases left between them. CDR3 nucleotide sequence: TGTGCCAGCGGCGAACAGGGTGCTGGGGGGAATGAGCAGTTCTTC. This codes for CASGEQGAGGNEQFF.

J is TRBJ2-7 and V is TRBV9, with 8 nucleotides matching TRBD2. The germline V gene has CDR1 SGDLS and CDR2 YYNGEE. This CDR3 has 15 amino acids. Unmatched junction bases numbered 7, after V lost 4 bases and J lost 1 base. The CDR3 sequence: CASSKREGRSYEQYF. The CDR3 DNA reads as TGTGCCAGCAGCAAACGGGAGGGCAGATCCTACGAGCAGTACTTC.

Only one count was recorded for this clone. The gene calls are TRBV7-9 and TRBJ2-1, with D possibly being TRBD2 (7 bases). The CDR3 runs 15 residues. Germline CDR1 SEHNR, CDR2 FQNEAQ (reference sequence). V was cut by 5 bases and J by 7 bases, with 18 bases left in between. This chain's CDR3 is CASSRGWGGQNEQFF. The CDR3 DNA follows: TGTGCCAGCAGCCGAGGCTGGGGGGGACAAAATGAGCAGTTCTTC.

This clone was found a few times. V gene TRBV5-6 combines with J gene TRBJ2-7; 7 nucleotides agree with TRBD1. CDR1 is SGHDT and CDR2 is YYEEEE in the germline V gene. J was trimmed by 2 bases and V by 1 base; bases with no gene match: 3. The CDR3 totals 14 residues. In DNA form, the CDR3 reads TGTGCCAGCAGCTTGACAGGGGAACCCTACGAGCAGTACTTC. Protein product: CASSLTGEPYEQYF.

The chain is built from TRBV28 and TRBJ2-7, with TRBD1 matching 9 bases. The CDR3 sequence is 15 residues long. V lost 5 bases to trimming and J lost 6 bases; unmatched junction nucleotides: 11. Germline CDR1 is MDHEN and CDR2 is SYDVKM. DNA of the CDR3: TGTGCCAGCAGTCCTTCCGGGACAGGGAATCGCGAGCAGTACTTC. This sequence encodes CASSPSGTGNREQYF. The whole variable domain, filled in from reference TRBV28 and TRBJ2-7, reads DVKVTQSSRYLVKRTGEKVFLECVQDMDHENMFWYRQDPGLGLRLIYFSYDVKMKEKGDIPEGYSVSREKKERFSLILESASTNQTSMYLCASSPSGTGNREQYFGPGTRLTVT.